These 23 T cell receptor beta chains share one sample of origin, sequenced in a study of blood T cell repertoires in COVID-19. The assay was immunoSEQ multiplex PCR, and TCRdb's table has in-frame clones only and misses some. The sample yields around 250,000 clones, about 91% seen once. Sequenced sample: PBMCs or T cells enriched from blood (not recorded which). The receptors were sampled from a woman aged 40 to 49 with acute COVID-19.

The V call is TRBV7-8, the J call TRBJ2-5, with 7 bases matching TRBD1. The V and J ends lost 11 bases and 5 bases, in that order; junction bases with no gene match: 17. CDR1 and CDR2 from the germline V gene are SGHVS and FQNEAQ. The CDR3 covers 15 residues. In nucleotides, the CDR3 is TGTGCCTCAACTTTTTCCCTAGGGGGCAGGGAGACCCAGTACTTC. Translation: CASTFSLGGRETQYF.

The V gene is TRBV5-8, the J gene TRBJ1-1, with D possibly matching TRBD1 (6 bases). Germline V gene lookup returns CDR1 SGHTS and CDR2 YDEGEE. CDR3 length: 14 residues. V was trimmed by 6 bases and J by 6 bases, leaving 18 bases between them. CDR3 nucleotide sequence: TGTGCCAGCATCCCGGGGGGGGCCGGGGCTGAAGCTTTCTTT. This gives the protein CASIPGGAGAEAFF.

This chain uses TRBV7-3 with TRBJ2-5, with 13 bases fitting TRBD2. The J segment lost 3 bases and the V segment lost 2 bases, leaving 3 bases of the junction unmatched. From germline, CDR1 is SGHTA and CDR2 FQGTGA. The CDR3 consists of 16 residues. The CDR3 DNA follows: TGTGCCAGCAGCTTATCGGGACTAGCGGGAAAAGAGACCCAGTACTTC. Amino acids: CASSLSGLAGKETQYF.

In this sample, this clone turned up once. The chain carries TRBV9 and TRBJ1-3, with a possible D match to TRBD1 (6 bases). The CDR3 totals 16 residues. The V gene's germline CDR1 is SGDLS and CDR2 YYNGEE. Trimming cost V 0 bases and J 2 bases, with 12 bases left between them. The CDR3 loop reads CASSVADTGTGNTIYF. The CDR3 DNA follows: TGTGCCAGCAGCGTAGCTGATACAGGGACTGGAAACACCATATATTTT.

In its sample, this clone was seen a few times. The chain carries TRBV18 and TRBJ1-6; D gene unclear. In germline, CDR1 is KGHSH, CDR2 LQKENI. There are 14 residues in the CDR3. Trimming took 1 base from V and 7 from J, leaving 8 bases between them. The CDR3 nucleotides are TGTGCCAGCTCACCACGGAGGGAAAATTCACCCCTCCACTTT. Amino acids: CASSPRRENSPLHF.

This clone occurred once. The V and J genes are TRBV12-5 and TRBJ2-5; 9 bases agree with TRBD1. Germline CDR1 LGHNT, CDR2 FRNRAP. The CDR3 runs 15 residues. Trimming removed 5 bases from V and 2 bases from J; junction bases left unmatched: 6. The CDR3 reads CASGPGTGIQETQYF. The CDR3 bases are TGTGCTAGTGGTCCCGGGACAGGGATACAAGAGACCCAGTACTTC.

The gene calls are TRBV27 and TRBJ1-1; D unclear. Germline CDR1 reads MNHEY; CDR2 reads SMNVEV (reference sequence). V lost 6 bases and J 5 bases, leaving 19 bases between the germline ends. This CDR3 comprises 15 residues. CDR3 DNA: TGTGCCAGCAGCCTCGTCGCCGGGATAGGGACTGAAGCTTTCTTT. Its protein is CASSLVAGIGTEAFF.

This chain connects TRBV12-3 or TRBV12-4 to TRBJ2-7; D not certain. Trimming pared 2 bases from V and 6 bases from J, leaving 11 bases between. The CDR3 runs to 13 residues. CDR3 DNA: TGTGCCAGCAGTTTATACCTAGGTTCCGAGCAGTACGTC. This codes for CASSLYLGSEQYV.

The chain carries TRBV28 and TRBJ2-3; 8 nucleotides match TRBD1. The CDR3 covers 20 residues. Germline CDR1 MDHEN, CDR2 SYDVKM. With V trimmed by 1 base and J by 0 bases, 15 bases remained unmatched. CDR3 coding DNA: TGTGCCAGCAGTTTATTTGTCGACAGGGGCGAAACCCCGAGCACAGATACGCAGTATTTT. It translates to CASSLFVDRGETPSTDTQYF.

This chain connects TRBV2 to TRBJ1-4; D not certain. V lost 2 bases, J lost 0 bases, and 16 bases lay in between. The CDR3 sequence is 18 residues long. The germline V gene encodes CDR1 SNHLY and CDR2 FYNNEI. CDR3 bases: TGTGCCAGCAGTGAATTCCGTAAAGCTTATGCAACTAATGAAAAACTGTTTTTT. Translation: CASSEFRKAYATNEKLFF.

This clone was seen only a few times. The chain has TRBV7-9 and TRBJ2-7, with 7 bases matching TRBD1. Germline values: CDR1 SEHNR, CDR2 FQNEAQ (reference sequence). V shed 5 bases and J 5 bases; nucleotides not matched to a gene: 15. The CDR3 spans 16 residues. The CDR3 nucleotides are TGTGCCAGCAGCACAACTTCGGACAGGACAAATAACGAGCAGTACTTC. Amino acids: CASSTTSDRTNNEQYF. Full variable domain (rest looked up from reference TRBV7-9 and TRBJ2-7): DTGVSQNPRHKITKRGQNVTFRCDPISEHNRLYWYRQTLGQGPEFLTYFQNEAQLEKSRLLSDRFSAERPKGSFSTLEIQRTEQGDSAMYLCASSTTSDRTNNEQYFGPGTRLTVT.

The J gene is TRBJ1-3, the V gene TRBV2; 8 bases match TRBD1. V shed 8 bases and J 3 bases; nucleotides not matched to a gene: 9. The CDR3 sequence is 15 residues long. Germline loops: CDR1 SNHLY, CDR2 FYNNEI. CDR3 loop: CASRGTGGFGNTIYF. As DNA, the CDR3 is TGTGCCAGCCGAGGGACAGGAGGTTTTGGAAACACCATATATTTT.

This chain links TRBV20-1 with TRBJ1-1; TRBD1 is a possible D gene (6 bases). CDR3 length: 11 residues. CDR1 is DFQATT, CDR2 SNEGSKA, per germline (reference sequence). V dropped 6 bases and J dropped 11 bases, with 16 bases sitting between them. CDR3 amino acids: CSAPDRLAAFF. In DNA, the CDR3 is TGCAGTGCGCCCGACAGGTTGGCCGCTTTCTTT.

This rearrangement joins TRBV27 to TRBJ2-7, with TRBD2 identical over 8 bases. The CDR3 is 15 residues long. The germline gives CDR1 MNHEY, CDR2 SMNVEV (reference sequence). Losses at the gene ends were 3 bases for V and 7 bases for J; bases not matched to a gene: 11. CDR3 coding DNA: TGTGCCAGCAGTTTGTCCGGGACTAGTTTGTGGGAGCAGTACTTC. It codes for CASSLSGTSLWEQYF.

This chain uses TRBV3-1 (or the pseudogene TRBV3-2) with TRBJ1-5; possibly TRBD1 for D (6 bases). Germline CDR1 and CDR2: LGHDT and YNNKEL (reference sequence). With 6 bases removed from V and 7 bases from J, the gap between germline ends came to 19 bases. This CDR3 has 15 amino acids. The CDR3 nucleotides are TGTGCCAGCAGTCTCTCGACAGGAGTAGGCCAGCCCCAGCATTTT. It encodes CASSLSTGVGQPQHF.

The rearrangement uses TRBV5-6 and TRBJ2-2, with 8 bases that match TRBD1. The CDR3 runs 18 residues. The J segment lost 3 bases and the V segment lost 4 bases, leaving 14 bases of the junction unmatched. Germline V gene data show CDR1 as SGHDT and CDR2 as YYEEEE. The CDR3 nucleotides are TGTGCCAGCAGCCTCATGCCGGGACAGGTTTTATACACCGGGGAGCTGTTTTTT. This encodes CASSLMPGQVLYTGELFF.

The gene calls are TRBV19 and TRBJ1-6, with TRBD1 matching 9 bases. The trim removed 5 bases at V and 9 bases at J, leaving 5 bases unmatched. The CDR3 is made up of 14 amino acids. Germline assignment: CDR1 LNHDA and CDR2 SQIVND (reference sequence). The CDR3 nucleotides are TGTGCCAGTAGTTCGGGACAGGGCGGTTCACCCCTCCACTTT. Translating gives CASSSGQGGSPLHF.

In this sample, this clone turned up once. The J gene is TRBJ1-1, the V gene TRBV28; 7 bases agree with TRBD1. The CDR3 runs to 14 residues. The ends lost 7 bases at V and 3 bases at J; junction bases unmatched: 8. CDR1 is MDHEN, CDR2 SYDVKM, per germline. CDR3 sequence (DNA): TGTGCCAGCACCAAAGAGGGGGCCGACACTGAAGCTTTCTTT. Protein sequence: CASTKEGADTEAFF.

This chain joins TRBV10-3 and TRBJ2-2; D call uncertain. The V and J ends lost 8 bases and 4 bases respectively, with 5 bases between them. There are 11 residues in the CDR3. Germline CDR1 reads ENHRY; CDR2 reads SYGVKD. The CDR3 DNA follows: TGTGCCATCTCAGGCACCGGGGAGCTGTTTTTT. Protein product: CAISGTGELFF.

This clone was recorded at least ten times. The genes are TRBV5-6 and TRBJ2-1; no clear D. Germline CDR1 reads SGHDT; CDR2 reads YYEEEE. This CDR3 region has 12 residues. Between the trimmed V and J ends, which lost 3 bases and 5 bases, there was a span of 6 bases. CDR3 nucleotides: TGTGCCAGCAGCTCCTCGGACAATGAGCAGTTCTTC. Translating gives CASSSSDNEQFF.

The sample holds a few counts of this clone. This chain uses TRBV4-3 with TRBJ2-3; D may be TRBD2 (6 bases). V was shortened by 4 bases and J by 2 bases, with 10 bases between the two germline ends. The CDR3 is 14 residues long. The germline V gene has CDR1 LGHNA and CDR2 YSLEER. CDR3 coding DNA: TGCGCCAGCAGCCTAGGGACTTTCACAGATACGCAGTATTTT. Its protein product is CASSLGTFTDTQYF.

The gene calls are TRBV5-1 and TRBJ1-1; D not resolved. The V end was cut by 6 bases, the J end by 2 bases, with 11 bases between. CDR1 and CDR2 from the germline V gene are SGHRS and YFSETQ. This CDR3 region has 13 residues. CDR3 amino acids: CASTLGENTEAFF. CDR3 DNA sequence: TGCGCCAGCACCCTCGGGGAAAACACTGAAGCTTTCTTT.

The genes are TRBV21-1 and TRBJ1-1; whether TRBD1, the table's D call, matches the DNA was not checked. TRBV21-1 is assigned pseudogene status. This CDR3 spans 15 amino acids. DNA for the CDR3: TGTGCCAGCACCTATCGGACAGGGGGTTCGGCAGAAGCTTTCTTT. Translating it yields CASTYRTGGSAEAFF.